Listed below are T cell receptor beta chains from one sample, sequenced in a study of beta chain features in type 1 diabetes. TCRdb's copy holds only in-frame clones and misses some; the assay was immunoSEQ multiplex PCR. The sample shows 500,000 to 800,000 clones, 12% of them seen only once. Sequenced material: naive CD4+ T cells from blood. The receptors derive from a man under 40 with type 1 diabetes. CDR3s include the opening cysteine and the closing phenylalanine or tryptophan. D genes are given only for firm matches. Clone size is shown for a subset of rows, as once, few, many or a class of expanded clone.

j_gene: TRBJ1-1
v_gene: TRBV29-1
abundance: few
d_gene: .
CDR3aa: CSVENEGMTEAFF
CDR3nt: TGCAGCGTTGAAAATGAAGGGATGACTGAAGCTTTCTTT

j_gene: TRBJ2-3
v_gene: TRBV11-3
abundance: .
d_gene: .
CDR3aa: CASSLIGTDQPDTQYF
CDR3nt: TGTGCCAGCAGCCTGATCGGGACTGATCAGCCAGATACGCAGTATTTT

j_gene: TRBJ1-2
v_gene: TRBV28
abundance: .
d_gene: .
CDR3aa: CASSTTTGSHGYTF
CDR3nt: TGTGCCAGCAGTACAACAACGGGAAGTCATGGCTACACCTTC

j_gene: TRBJ1-2
v_gene: TRBV28
abundance: .
d_gene: .
CDR3aa: CASSQSGTYIYGYTF
CDR3nt: TGTGCCAGCAGCCAATCCGGGACGTACATCTATGGCTACACCTTC

j_gene: TRBJ2-1
v_gene: TRBV18
abundance: .
d_gene: .
CDR3aa: CASSPPRNEQFF
CDR3nt: TGTGCCAGCTCACCACCGCGCAATGAGCAGTTCTTC

j_gene: TRBJ1-1
v_gene: TRBV27
abundance: .
d_gene: TRBD1
CDR3aa: CASSFDRGNTEAFF
CDR3nt: TGTGCCAGCAGTTTTGACAGGGGGAACACTGAAGCTTTCTTT

j_gene: TRBJ1-5
v_gene: TRBV30
abundance: few
d_gene: TRBD1
CDR3aa: CAWSGGQGARNQPQHF
CDR3nt: TGTGCCTGGAGTGGGGGACAGGGGGCACGCAATCAGCCCCAGCATTTT

j_gene: TRBJ2-7
v_gene: TRBV9
abundance: .
d_gene: .
CDR3aa: CASSSFAGTSGEQYF
CDR3nt: TGTGCCAGCAGCTCTTTTGCAGGTACTTCTGGGGAGCAGTACTTC

j_gene: TRBJ1-5
v_gene: TRBV7-9
abundance: .
d_gene: .
CDR3aa: CASSLHGPLSNQPQHF
CDR3nt: TGTGCCAGCAGCCTCCATGGGCCCCTTAGCAATCAGCCCCAGCATTTT

j_gene: TRBJ2-5
v_gene: TRBV7-2
abundance: few
d_gene: .
CDR3aa: CASSTNTGGETQYF
CDR3nt: TGTGCCAGCAGTACCAATACAGGTGGAGAGACCCAGTACTTC

j_gene: TRBJ2-2
v_gene: TRBV5-4
abundance: .
d_gene: .
CDR3aa: CASTPQTANTGELFF
CDR3nt: TGTGCCAGCACCCCCCAGACAGCGAACACCGGGGAGCTGTTTTTT

j_gene: TRBJ2-3
v_gene: TRBV27
abundance: few
d_gene: TRBD2
CDR3aa: CASSSGLAGATDTQYF
CDR3nt: TGTGCCAGCAGTTCGGGACTAGCGGGGGCCACAGATACGCAGTATTTT

j_gene: TRBJ2-3
v_gene: TRBV2
abundance: .
d_gene: .
CDR3aa: CASSYGTPRGADTQYF
CDR3nt: TGTGCCAGCAGTTACGGGACTCCGAGAGGGGCAGATACGCAGTATTTT

j_gene: TRBJ1-1
v_gene: TRBV7-7
abundance: .
d_gene: .
CDR3aa: CASSLSENTEAFF
CDR3nt: TGTGCTAGCAGCTTAAGCGAGAACACTGAAGCTTTCTTT

j_gene: TRBJ1-1
v_gene: TRBV7-9
abundance: few
d_gene: .
CDR3aa: CASSRNTEAFF
CDR3nt: TGTGCCAGCAGTCGGAACACTGAAGCTTTCTTT

j_gene: TRBJ1-2
v_gene: TRBV7-8
abundance: .
d_gene: TRBD1
CDR3aa: CASSFDRALNYGYTF
CDR3nt: TGTGCCAGCAGCTTCGACAGGGCTTTAAACTATGGCTACACCTTC

j_gene: TRBJ2-5
v_gene: TRBV7-2
abundance: few
d_gene: TRBD2
CDR3aa: CASNKGTSGQETQYF
CDR3nt: TGTGCCAGCAACAAAGGGACTAGCGGTCAAGAGACCCAGTACTTC

j_gene: TRBJ1-1
v_gene: TRBV19
abundance: few
d_gene: .
CDR3aa: CASSMDSTTEAFF
CDR3nt: TGTGCCAGTAGTATGGACAGTACCACTGAAGCTTTCTTT

j_gene: TRBJ1-4
v_gene: TRBV19
abundance: .
d_gene: .
CDR3aa: CASSINRDRTEKLFF
CDR3nt: TGTGCCAGTAGTATAAATCGAGACAGGACGGAAAAACTGTTTTTT

j_gene: TRBJ2-1
v_gene: TRBV9
abundance: few
d_gene: TRBD2
CDR3aa: CASSVSSGVTYNEQFF
CDR3nt: TGTGCCAGCAGCGTATCAAGCGGGGTGACCTACAATGAGCAGTTCTTC

j_gene: TRBJ2-7
v_gene: TRBV9
abundance: few
d_gene: .
CDR3aa: CASSVVPGTYEQYF
CDR3nt: TGTGCCAGCAGCGTAGTGCCTGGGACGTACGAGCAGTACTTC

j_gene: TRBJ2-6
v_gene: TRBV28
abundance: few
d_gene: TRBD1
CDR3aa: CAVGQGEAGANVLTF
CDR3nt: TGTGCCGTGGGACAGGGCGAGGCTGGGGCCAACGTCCTGACTTTC

j_gene: TRBJ2-5
v_gene: TRBV6-1
abundance: .
d_gene: .
CDR3aa: CASSHQGWETQYF
CDR3nt: TGTGCCAGCAGTCATCAGGGGTGGGAGACCCAGTACTTC

j_gene: TRBJ1-5
v_gene: TRBV5-6
abundance: few
d_gene: TRBD1
CDR3aa: CASTVRGRGPWGSNQPQHF
CDR3nt: TGTGCCAGCACCGTGAGGGGCAGGGGGCCTTGGGGAAGCAATCAGCCCCAGCATTTT

j_gene: TRBJ2-2
v_gene: TRBV27
abundance: few
d_gene: .
CDR3aa: CASSSPQNTGELFF
CDR3nt: TGTGCCAGCAGTTCCCCCCAGAACACCGGGGAGCTGTTTTTT

j_gene: TRBJ1-5
v_gene: TRBV4-2
abundance: few
d_gene: .
CDR3aa: CASSQSDSFRPQHF
CDR3nt: TGTGCCAGCAGCCAATCGGACAGTTTCCGTCCCCAGCATTTT

j_gene: TRBJ2-5
v_gene: TRBV5-1
abundance: .
d_gene: .
CDR3aa: CASSFSGTQETQYF
CDR3nt: TGCGCCAGCAGCTTCTCCGGGACACAAGAGACCCAGTACTTC

j_gene: TRBJ2-3
v_gene: TRBV4-3
abundance: few
d_gene: .
CDR3aa: CASSQEADTQYF
CDR3nt: TGCGCCAGCAGCCAAGAAGCAGATACGCAGTATTTT

j_gene: TRBJ2-3
v_gene: TRBV4-2
abundance: .
d_gene: .
CDR3aa: CASSSGGGTSGDTQYF
CDR3nt: TGTGCCAGCAGCTCCGGAGGGGGCACGAGTGGAGATACGCAGTATTTT